This T cell receptor beta chain was recorded in a study of cytomegalovirus exposure and HLA in healthy donors. Trimming cost V 2 bases and J 6 bases, with 8 bases left between them. The CDR3 length is 11 residues. Germline-derived CDR1 and CDR2 are GTSNPN and SVGIG (reference sequence). The PCR used 60 Vbeta and 13 Jbeta primers. Here immunoSEQ multiplex PCR was the method, and the copy in TCRdb shows in-frame clones only, minus some. This table has 85,000 to 130,000 clones, roughly 82% appearing once. Whole-study findings and limits: CMV serostatus alone was available as immune exposure information.

About this clone itself: Antigen unknown.

Material for sequencing was PBMCs. The TCR originated in a man aged 50 to 60 in good health and CMV-seronegative. The chain recombines TRBV30 with TRBJ2-7; D gene uncertain. This chain's CDR3 is CAWSLLTEQYF. CDR3 nucleotides: TGTGCCTGGAGTCTACTCACCGAGCAGTACTTC.